A single T cell receptor (beta chain) is shown here with its context. The clone's antigen remains unknown. One junction end disagrees with the germline gene, perhaps due to a read error. To prepare the library, the immunoSEQ multiplex PCR assay was applied. Held by TCRdb, this immuneACCESS table contains in-frame sequences only and omits some clones. Under half of the omission traces to an unresolved V gene where checked; the cause of the rest is unknown. Present in this sample are 70,000 to 95,000 clones, roughly 93% of which were seen just once. Around 1.3% of the sample lies in the top ten. These data are taken from a study of control samples from healthy donors and cancer patients (dated by TCRdb to the early 2020s). Via the germline V gene (reference sequence), CDR1 is GTSNPN and CDR2 SVGIG. Counted from cysteine to phenylalanine, this CDR3 has 13 amino acids. CDR3 DNA only is kept here, 39 bases in frame from base 1.

The sequence links TRBV30 to TRBJ1-1, with the D gene not confidently named. This clonotype originated in a woman between 40 and 50 years old with lung cancer. Sequenced material: PBMCs. The CDR3 loop reads CTWKRTLNTEAFF. The nucleotide sequence is given as TGTACCTGGAAGAGGACCTTGAACACTGAAGCTTTCTTT.